These 10 T cell receptor beta chains were all obtained from the same sample, sequenced in a study of blood T cell repertoires in COVID-19. The assay was immunoSEQ multiplex PCR, and TCRdb's table has in-frame clones only and misses some. The table includes about 200,000 clones, about nine tenths detected once. The material sequenced was peripheral blood. These receptors came from a man in his sixties who had recovered from COVID-19.

This chain joins TRBV4-2 and TRBJ2-7; 7 bases match TRBD1. Trimming cost V 0 bases and J 5 bases; bases outside gene matches: 7. Germline V gene sequence: CDR1 LGHNA, CDR2 YNFKEQ. The CDR3 contains 15 residues. The CDR3: CASSQDLGTANEQYF. For the CDR3, the DNA is TGTGCCAGCAGCCAAGATCTCGGGACAGCGAACGAGCAGTACTTC.

This clone showed up many times. J is TRBJ2-1 and V is TRBV9; 10 bases agree with TRBD2. V lost 2 bases, J lost 8 bases, and 7 bases stayed unmatched. The CDR3 has 15 residues. Germline CDR1 SGDLS, CDR2 YYNGEE. In DNA, the CDR3 is TGTGCCAGCAGCGTGAGCGGGGGGGCGAGCTATGAGCAGTTCTTC. Translating gives CASSVSGGASYEQFF.

The chain is built from TRBV5-4 and TRBJ1-4, with 7 bases lining up with TRBD1. Per germline, CDR1 SGHNT and CDR2 YYREEE (reference sequence). V trimming: 4 bases; J trimming: 0 bases; junction bases outside the gene matches: 3. The CDR3 runs 15 residues. The CDR3, as DNA: TGTGCCAGCAGCCCACAGGGGTCAACTAATGAAAAACTGTTTTTT. It specifies CASSPQGSTNEKLFF.

The chain has TRBV29-1 and TRBJ1-4; 10 bases are a match to TRBD1. V lost 1 base to trimming and J lost 10 bases; unmatched junction nucleotides: 3. Germline-derived CDR1 and CDR2 are SQVTM and ANQGSEA. This CDR3 has 13 amino acids. The CDR3 region is CSVEGQGAGKLFF. DNA for the CDR3: TGCAGCGTTGAAGGACAGGGGGCGGGAAAACTGTTTTTT.

Written as DNA, the CDR3 is TGTGCCAGCAGCTCAAACCCTAGCGGGGACACGCAGTATTTT. This sequence encodes CASSSNPSGDTQYF. The V and J genes are TRBV7-3 and TRBJ2-3; 9 nucleotides agree with TRBD2. With V trimmed by 4 bases and J by 9 bases, 8 bases remained unmatched. This CDR3 contains 14 residues. Germline V CDR1 and CDR2: SGHTA, FQGTGA.

The chain employs TRBV6-4 and TRBJ2-2; D may be TRBD1 (6 bases). The CDR3 is 17 amino acids. In germline, CDR1 is MRHNA, CDR2 SNTAGT. Trimming left V 4 bases short and J 1 base short, with 16 bases between. The CDR3 sequence is CASSGSNRVGNTGELFF. The DNA of the CDR3 is TGTGCCAGCAGTGGCTCCAACAGGGTTGGGAACACCGGGGAGCTGTTTTTT.

CDR3 nucleotide sequence: TGTGCCAGCCGAGAGAACTCTGGAAACACCATATATTTT. It yields the protein CASRENSGNTIYF. The chain combines TRBV12-3 or TRBV12-4 with TRBJ1-3; D remains unclear. Trimming cost V 8 bases and J 0 bases, with 8 bases left between them. This CDR3 is 13 amino acids long.

The chain combines TRBV14 with TRBJ2-5, with TRBD2 matching over 9 bases. V was pared by 5 bases and J by 2 bases, with 3 bases of the junction left unmatched. Germline CDR1 is SGHDN and CDR2 is FVKESK. CDR3 length equals 14 residues. The CDR3 here is CASSSTSGQETQYF. CDR3 coding DNA: TGTGCCAGCAGCTCGACTAGCGGACAAGAGACCCAGTACTTC.

In this sample, this clone turned up once. The genes are TRBV5-5 and TRBJ2-7; 9 bases line up with TRBD1. J was trimmed by 3 bases and V by 4 bases; bases with no gene match: 11. CDR1 and CDR2 from the germline V gene are SGHKS and YYEKEE (reference sequence). The CDR3 is 16 amino acids. CDR3 amino acids: CASSKGGQGSVYEQYF. For the CDR3, the DNA is TGTGCCAGCAGCAAGGGGGGACAGGGTTCGGTCTACGAGCAGTACTTC.

The genes are TRBV19 and TRBJ1-1, with 9 bases that match TRBD1. The length of the CDR3 is 15 residues. Germline CDR1 is LNHDA and CDR2 is SQIVND (reference sequence). The ends lost 7 bases at V and 3 bases at J; junction bases unmatched: 9. In nucleotides, the CDR3 is TGTGCCAGTATAAGGTGGGACAGGGTCGACACTGAAGCTTTCTTT. It specifies CASIRWDRVDTEAFF.